The 11 T cell receptor beta chains listed next were all sequenced from one sample in a study of monozygotic twins with cystic fibrosis. TCRdb keeps only in-frame clones here, not all; method: immunoSEQ multiplex PCR. The table lists roughly 26,000 clones, roughly nine tenths of them singletons. The sequencing input was blood. All receptors derive from a girl aged 2 to 9 with cystic fibrosis.

The gene calls are TRBV4-1 and TRBJ2-4, with D perhaps TRBD1 or TRBD2 (5 bases each). Trimming removed 8 bases from V and 16 bases from J, with 18 bases in between. Per germline, CDR1 MGHRA and CDR2 YSYEKL. The CDR3 is 11 residues long. CDR3 loop: CASRLGEYGYF. DNA for the CDR3: TGCGCCAGCCGATTGGGGGAATACGGATACTTC.

This chain uses TRBV6-6 with TRBJ1-1; no clear D. V lost 7 bases, J lost 5 bases, and 11 bases lay in between. This CDR3 has 12 residues. Germline assignment: CDR1 MNHNY and CDR2 SVGAGI (reference sequence). In DNA form, the CDR3 reads TGTGCCAGCACCCCAAGGAAGACTGAAGCTTTCTTT. Its translation is CASTPRKTEAFF.

The V call is TRBV4-2, the J call TRBJ2-7; the match to TRBD1 covers 9 bases. In germline, CDR1 is LGHNA, CDR2 YNFKEQ. The CDR3 totals 16 residues. The ends lost 0 bases at V and 0 bases at J; junction bases unmatched: 3. For the CDR3, the DNA is TGTGCCAGCAGCCAAGAGGCGACAGGGGGCTCCTACGAGCAGTACTTC. Its protein is CASSQEATGGSYEQYF.

This chain uses TRBV6-5 with TRBJ1-3; D might be TRBD1 (5 bases). Looked up from germline, CDR1 is MNHEY and CDR2 is SVGAGI. Trimming removed 7 bases from V and 4 bases from J, with 17 bases in between. The CDR3 has 15 amino acids. Here the CDR3 reads CASTTRVSAGNTIYF. CDR3 DNA: TGTGCCAGCACCACCAGGGTATCGGCCGGAAACACCATATATTTT.

The chain uses TRBV5-1 and TRBJ1-4; a weak D match, TRBD1 (5 bases). This CDR3 region has 15 residues. Germline V gene data show CDR1 as SGHRS and CDR2 as YFSETQ. With 0 bases removed from V and 7 bases from J, the gap between germline ends came to 13 bases. The CDR3 region is CASSLEVAGLEKLFF. The DNA of the CDR3 is TGCGCCAGCAGCTTGGAGGTGGCAGGGCTTGAAAAACTGTTTTTT.

DNA for the CDR3: TGTGCCAGCAGTTACCGAAAACCCCCCGACGAGCAGTACTTC. Its translation: CASSYRKPPDEQYF. V and J are TRBV6-5 and TRBJ2-7, with D hard to call. The CDR3 has 14 amino acids. CDR1 and CDR2 from the germline V gene are MNHEY and SVGAGI. Trimming pared 2 bases from V and 5 bases from J, leaving 13 bases between.

The chain recombines TRBV19 with TRBJ2-2; D remains ambiguous. V lost 7 bases to trimming and J lost 5 bases, with 8 bases between them. CDR1 LNHDA and CDR2 SQIVND come from the germline V gene (reference sequence). This CDR3 is built from 12 residues. The CDR3 loop is CASTEPTGELFF. The CDR3 DNA sequence: TGTGCCAGTACGGAACCGACCGGGGAGCTGTTTTTT.

The chain couples TRBV30 to TRBJ1-4, with D unresolved. The CDR3 extends over 12 amino acids. Germline-derived CDR1 and CDR2 are GTSNPN and SVGIG (reference sequence). Trimming removed 7 bases from V and 0 bases from J, with 6 bases in between. Written as DNA, the CDR3 is TGTGCCTTTGAGGCAACTAATGAAAAACTGTTTTTT. This codes for CAFEATNEKLFF.

The chain joins TRBV7-2 to TRBJ1-4; no firm D call. V shed 0 bases and J shed 7 bases, with 12 bases lying between them. CDR1 and CDR2 from the germline V gene are SGHTA and FQGNSA. The CDR3 consists of 15 residues. CDR3: CASSLAFGLGEKLFF. The CDR3 nucleotides read TGTGCCAGCAGCTTAGCGTTTGGACTAGGTGAAAAACTGTTTTTT.

The V gene is TRBV5-1, the J gene TRBJ2-7, with D possibly called TRBD1 or TRBD2 (5 bases each). The germline V gene encodes CDR1 SGHRS and CDR2 YFSETQ. Trimming took 0 bases from V and 3 from J, leaving 13 bases between them. The CDR3 loop spans 15 amino acids. DNA of the CDR3: TGCGCCAGCAGCTTGGGGTCCAAGGGGAGCTACGAGCAGTACTTC. It codes for CASSLGSKGSYEQYF.

This chain's CDR3 is CASSLSGALEAFF. The CDR3 DNA follows: TGCGCCAGCAGCTTGTCTGGAGCCCTTGAAGCTTTCTTT. The chain joins TRBV5-1 to TRBJ1-1, with unresolved D. The CDR3 spans 13 residues. Trimming took 1 base from V and 7 from J, leaving 11 bases between them. Germline CDR1 SGHRS, CDR2 YFSETQ.